This entry concerns a single T cell receptor (beta chain). It lacks a known antigen. Base qualities are not recorded, but no much larger clone differs from it by a single base. The data stem from a study of control samples from healthy donors and cancer patients (dated by TCRdb to 2018 to 2020). The library relied on the immunoSEQ multiplex PCR assay. Not all clones reach the TCRdb copy of this immuneACCESS table, which keeps in-frame sequences only. Checked studies attribute under half of the gap to unresolved V genes and leave the rest unexplained. For this sample the table gives some 100,000 clones, of which almost 90% were detected only once. The top ten clonotypes cover roughly an eighth of the sample. Measured from the cysteine to the phenylalanine, the CDR3 is 14 residues long. Just the 42-base CDR3 DNA is kept, in frame starting at base 1.

Sequenced: blood. The rearranged chain carries TRBV21-1 and TRBJ2-7; the table's D gene call, TRBD1, was not cross checked with the DNA. TRBV21-1 is tagged as a pseudogene. The source of this sequence is a man aged 25-45 years in good health. Read as DNA, the sequence is TGTGCCAGCAGCAAAGGGGCCTCCCCCTACGAGCAGTACTTC. Translated, this is CASSKGASPYEQYF.